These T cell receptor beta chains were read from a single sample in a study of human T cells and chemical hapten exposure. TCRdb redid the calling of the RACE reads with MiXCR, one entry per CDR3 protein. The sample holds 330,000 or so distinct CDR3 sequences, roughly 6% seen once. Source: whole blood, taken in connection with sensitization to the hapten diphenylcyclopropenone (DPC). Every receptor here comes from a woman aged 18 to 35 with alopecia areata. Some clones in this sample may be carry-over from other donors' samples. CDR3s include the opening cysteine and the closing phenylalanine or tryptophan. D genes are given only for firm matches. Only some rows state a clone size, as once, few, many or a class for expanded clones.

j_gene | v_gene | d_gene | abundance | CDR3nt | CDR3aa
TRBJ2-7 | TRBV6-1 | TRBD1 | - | TGTGCCAGCAGTCTAGGGACAGGGGGATACCTCTACGAGCAGTACTTC | CASSLGTGGYLYEQYF
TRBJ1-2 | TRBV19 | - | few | TGTGCCAGTAGTACCTCTCCCGGGACAAGTTATGGCTACACCTTC | CASSTSPGTSYGYTF
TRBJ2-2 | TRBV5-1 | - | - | TGCGCCAGCAGCCCCGAGGCGAACACCGGGGAGCTGTTTTTT | CASSPEANTGELFF
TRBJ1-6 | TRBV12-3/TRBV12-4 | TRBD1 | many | TGTGCCAGCAGTTCTAACAAGGGACAGGGGACTACCCTCCACTTT | CASSSNKGQGTTLHF
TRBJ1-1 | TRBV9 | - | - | TGTGCCAGCAGCGTAACTTCCTCTTACATGAACACTGAAGCTTTCTTT | CASSVTSSYMNTEAFF
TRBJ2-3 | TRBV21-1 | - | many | TGTGCCAGCAGCAAAAAAAGCTGGGTCGGAAGTAGGGAAGCATGCACAGATACGCAGTATTTT | CASSKKSWVGSREACTDTQYF
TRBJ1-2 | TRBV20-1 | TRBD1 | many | TGCAGTGCTAACGGCGAGGACAGGGCCGGCTACACCTTC | CSANGEDRAGYTF
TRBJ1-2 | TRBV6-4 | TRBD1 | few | TGTGCCAGCAGTGACGGGACAGGGGGCGGCGGCTATGGCTACACCTTC | CASSDGTGGGGYGYTF
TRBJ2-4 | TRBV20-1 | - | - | TGCAGTGCTAGCGGGGTGACAGTAGCCAAAAACATTCAGTACTTC | CSASGVTVAKNIQYF
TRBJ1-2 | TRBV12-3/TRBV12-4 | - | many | TGTGCCAGCAGTCCAGCAGGGTCGGGCTATGGCTACACCTTC | CASSPAGSGYGYTF
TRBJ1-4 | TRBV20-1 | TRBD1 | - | TGCAGTGCTCCAGGACAGGGAAGAGAAAAACTGTTTTTT | CSAPGQGREKLFF
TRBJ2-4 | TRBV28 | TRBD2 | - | TGTGCCAGCAGGAACGGGGGGATCAACATTCAGTACTTC | CASRNGGINIQYF
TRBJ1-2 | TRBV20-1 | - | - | TGCAGTGCCAACTATGCTCACTATGGCTACACCTTC | CSANYAHYGYTF
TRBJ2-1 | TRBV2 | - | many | TGTGCCAGCAGGACAGAGTACAATGAGCAGTTCTTC | CASRTEYNEQFF
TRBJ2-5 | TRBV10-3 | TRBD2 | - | TGTGCCATCAGTGAGTCCGGGACTAGCGGGGTGGAGACCCAGTACTTC | CAISESGTSGVETQYF
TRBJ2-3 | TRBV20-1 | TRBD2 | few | TGCAGTGCTCCCCCTGGCGGGGGAAGCACAGATACGCAGTATTTT | CSAPPGGGSTDTQYF
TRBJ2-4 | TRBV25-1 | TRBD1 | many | TGTGCCTCTAGAGGGGGCCCAGGGAACATTCAGTACTTC | CASRGGPGNIQYF
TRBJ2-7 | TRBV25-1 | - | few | TGTGCCAGCAGTGAATCGGGCAGCCGGCCCTACGAGCAGTACTTC | CASSESGSRPYEQYF